Below, 8 T cell receptor beta chains from the same sample are listed, as sequenced in a study of shared clonotypes between healthy human individuals. This table comes from immunoSEQ multiplex PCR, and its TCRdb copy is limited to in-frame clones, with some not included. The table has 2 million to 2.5 million clones, 80% to 95% seen once. Sequencing input: naive CD4+ T cells from PBMCs. Noted subset: CD45RA+ positively selected. Receptors were obtained from a man between 18 and 29 years old in good health. Some clones in this sample may be carry-over from other donors' samples.

CDR3: CASSGEGNRRLDEQYF. The CDR3 bases are TGTGCCAGCAGCGGAGAAGGTAACAGGAGGCTCGACGAGCAGTACTTC. The chain links TRBV4-2 to TRBJ2-7; D tentatively fits TRBD1 or TRBD2 (5 bases each). Germline V gene data show CDR1 as LGHNA and CDR2 as YNFKEQ. CDR3 length: 16 amino acids. V was shortened by 5 bases and J by 5 bases, with 22 bases between the two germline ends.

The gene calls are TRBV15 and TRBJ1-4; D is ambiguous. This CDR3 contains 15 residues. Germline loops: CDR1 LNHNV, CDR2 YYDKDF (reference sequence). V gave up 1 base and J gave up 5 bases, with 11 bases separating them. The CDR3 is CATSRVKSENEKLFF. The CDR3 region has the DNA TGTGCCACCAGCAGAGTGAAGTCAGAAAATGAAAAACTGTTTTTT.

The chain couples TRBV28 to TRBJ1-3; possibly TRBD1 for D (5 bases). There are 17 residues in the CDR3. Germline V gives CDR1 MDHEN, CDR2 SYDVKM. Trimming stripped 4 bases from V and 0 bases from J, with 16 bases between. CDR3 in amino acids: CASSYGAGPSSGNTIYF. In DNA form, the CDR3 reads TGTGCCAGCAGTTACGGGGCAGGGCCGAGCTCTGGAAACACCATATATTTT.

This clone was found a few times. The J gene is TRBJ1-1, the V gene TRBV25-1; D not certain. The V end lost 7 bases, the J end lost 1 base, and 4 bases lay between the germline ends. The CDR3 runs to 11 residues. CDR1 and CDR2 (germline): MGHDK, SYGVNS. The CDR3 DNA reads as TGTGCCAGCATGGAGAACACTGAAGCTTTCTTT. It yields the protein CASMENTEAFF.

V usage is TRBV12-5 and J usage is TRBJ2-5; D is possibly TRBD1 or TRBD2 (6 bases each). Trimming cost V 3 bases and J 2 bases, with 10 bases left between them. Germline CDR1 is LGHNT and CDR2 is FRNRAP. The CDR3 consists of 14 residues. CDR3 sequence reads: CASGLGGGQETQYF. As DNA, the CDR3 is TGTGCTAGTGGTTTAGGGGGAGGACAAGAGACCCAGTACTTC.

The chain has TRBV28 and TRBJ2-3; TRBD1 matches at 7 bases. CDR3 length equals 13 residues. Per germline, CDR1 MDHEN and CDR2 SYDVKM. J gave up 4 bases and V 3 bases, and 1 base lay outside the gene matches. The CDR3: CASSLDRPDTQYF. The CDR3 DNA is TGTGCCAGCAGTTTGGACAGGCCAGATACGCAGTATTTT.

This rearrangement joins TRBV27 to TRBJ2-2; 12 positions match TRBD2. The CDR3 covers 16 residues. The germline V gene has CDR1 MNHEY and CDR2 SMNVEV (reference sequence). J was trimmed by 4 bases and V by 7 bases; bases with no gene match: 7. The CDR3 loop is CASTRLAGDSTGELFF. For the CDR3, the DNA is TGTGCCAGCACCAGACTAGCGGGAGATAGCACCGGGGAGCTGTTTTTT.

Of note for this clone: The sample holds other DNA sequences that translate to the same CDR3. This chain links TRBV27 with TRBJ1-1; TRBD1 aligns across 7 bases. V lost 6 bases, J lost 5 bases, and 6 bases stayed unmatched. This CDR3 is built from 13 residues. CDR1 is MNHEY, CDR2 SMNVEV, per germline (reference sequence). CDR3 amino acids: CASRLSGGTEAFF. CDR3 sequence (DNA): TGTGCCAGCAGATTGTCAGGGGGGACTGAAGCTTTCTTT.